This TCR beta chain was documented in a study of HIV-infected children after antiretroviral therapy interruption (dated by TCRdb to between 2018 and 2020). Broadly, across the study: All eight included children had a CD4+ count above 500 and a viral load below 50 copies/ml, with four on planned treatment interruption and four on continuous treatment. A median age of around 10 years was recorded in the interruption group, and a median age of approximately 8 years was recorded in the continuous treatment group. Most participating children had recorded exposure to EBV and CMV. Interruption-arm samples came from week 0, week 12, end of interruption (week 24 or 48), and about 3 years after study end. In the continuous-treatment arm, samples from corresponding weeks 0, 48 and 150 were analyzed. Alongside measurements of thymic output, TCR repertoires of children on planned treatment interruption were compared with TCR repertoires of children on continuous antiretroviral treatment.

Preparation of the library involved 3' RACE. TCR libraries were built from RNA using a 3' RACE protocol with unique molecular identifiers to correct PCR amplification bias. Up to about 12 amplicon libraries were pooled and sequenced on an Illumina MiSeq with v2 2x250 paired-end chemistry. The published analysis was carried out like this. Reads were processed with Decombinator to assign V and J genes and CDR3, with barcode-based error and PCR bias correction. Repertoires were subsampled to equal depth before Gini coefficient calculation using the R ineq package. CDR3 similarity was assessed with GLIPH, Hamming distance and a shared triplet metric. Using fastp trimming at Q25 and MiXCR clonotype assembly, TCRdb reanalyzed the public sequencing data and kept in-frame beta chains. For every CDR3 protein sequence, its rows merge into one entry that carries the most common genes and DNA. These V and J calls originate from TCRdb's pipeline instead of the authors' own analysis. In all, the sample holds 30,000 to 40,000 distinct CDR3 sequences, and about 6% of those were seen once. The top ten clones comprise approximately 0.97% of the sample.

From the cysteine through the phenylalanine, the CDR3 covers 13 amino acids. Only CDR3 DNA remains: 39 bases, in frame from the first base. After removal of 7 bases from V and 3 bases from J, the junction retains 2 bases not matched to a gene. CDR1 and CDR2 are drawn from the germline V gene: MNHNS, SASEGT. The table lists this clonotype with many counts. What this receptor recognizes is not known. Nothing much larger sits one base from this clone, and base qualities are not available. Study-level results and caveats: Sorted CD45RA+ naive cells might include minor non-naive CD45RA+ populations such as EMRA or stem memory cells. In the naive CD4+ repertoires of PTI patients, CDR3 sharing between time points dropped after the start of interruption, while many sequences were shared between the end of interruption and 3 years later. An increase in the naive CD4+ Gini coefficient was observed by the end of treatment interruption, suggesting clonal expansion, and a return to baseline was observed by 3 years. The small number of patients is a limitation of the study, so the data should be interpreted with caution.

What this sample's treatment or condition label stands for: PENTA 11 planned treatment interruption arm or continuous ART arm. Children from the United Kingdom aged 2 to 15 years who had been given at least three-drug ART for at least 24 weeks were enrolled as participants. Cryopreserved PBMCs containing at least 5 million viable cells were needed, and a few candidate patients were excluded because their viable PBMC yield was low. Using a FACSAria III cell sorter, naive CD4+ CD45RA+ CD45RO- T cells were FACS-sorted out of thawed PBMCs. After sorting, the cells were fixed and RNA was extracted first with the RNeasy FFPE kit and then with the RNeasy Micro kit.

The sample in question was CD45RA+ CD4+ T cells from PBMCs, pooled from several time points, obtained from a donor given antiretroviral therapy, either interrupted or continuous. The sample's cell subset or site label, decoded: naive CD4+ CD45RA+ CD45RO- T cells. This receptor was taken from a pool of human donors with HIV. The sequence links TRBV6-1 to TRBJ2-1, with 8 central nucleotides matching TRBD2. The sequence in DNA is TGTGCCAGCATAAGCGGGAGCTACAATGAGCAGTTCTTC. Its protein product is CASISGSYNEQFF.